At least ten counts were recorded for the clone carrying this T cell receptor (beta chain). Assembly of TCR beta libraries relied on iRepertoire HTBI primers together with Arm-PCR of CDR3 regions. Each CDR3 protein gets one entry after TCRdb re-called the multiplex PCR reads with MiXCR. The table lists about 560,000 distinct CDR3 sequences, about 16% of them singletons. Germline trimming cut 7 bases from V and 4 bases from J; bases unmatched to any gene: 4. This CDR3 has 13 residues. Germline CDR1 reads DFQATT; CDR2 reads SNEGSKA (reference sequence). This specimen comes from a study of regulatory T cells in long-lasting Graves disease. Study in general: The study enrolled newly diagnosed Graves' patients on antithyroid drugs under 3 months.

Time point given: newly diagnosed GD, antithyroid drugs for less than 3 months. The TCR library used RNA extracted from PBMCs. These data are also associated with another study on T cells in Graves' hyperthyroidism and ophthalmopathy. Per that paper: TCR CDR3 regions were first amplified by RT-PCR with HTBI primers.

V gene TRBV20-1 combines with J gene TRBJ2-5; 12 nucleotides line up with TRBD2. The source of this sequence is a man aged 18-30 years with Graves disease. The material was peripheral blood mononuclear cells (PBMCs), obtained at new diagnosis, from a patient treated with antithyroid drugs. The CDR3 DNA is TGCAGTGGGATACTAGCGGGAGGAGAGACCCAGTACTTC. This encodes CSGILAGGETQYF.